This T cell receptor (beta chain) emerged from a study of cytomegalovirus exposure and HLA in healthy donors. The overall study: Genotyping of more than 300 donors showed that approximately 83% belonged to the Caucasian-associated ancestry cluster.

Regarding this clone: Its antigen remains unidentified.

Broader study findings: Highly shared variants forming one cluster were likely a sequencing artifact. In a later analysis, V- and J-gene trimming of beta chains associated with a DCLRE1C missense variant, replicated independently. Overall, roughly 170 TCR beta chains were annotated as cytomegalovirus-associated.

The germline V gene has CDR1 SGHTA and CDR2 FQGNSA. V dropped 3 bases and J dropped 5 bases, with 8 bases sitting between them. CDR3 size: 13 residues. A multiplex PCR was run with 60 Vbeta primers and 13 Jbeta primers. The data were produced by immunoSEQ multiplex PCR, yet TCRdb's version contains in-frame clones alone and is incomplete. The sample has 120,000 to 150,000 clones; 75% to 90% are singletons. Specimen: PBMCs. The receptor comes from a female donor in good health and CMV-seronegative. This rearrangement joins TRBV7-2 to TRBJ1-5; D gene ambiguous. In DNA, the CDR3 is TGTGCCAGCAGCTTCGGGAGCGATCAGCCCCAGCATTTT. It encodes CASSFGSDQPQHF.